The entry that follows covers one T cell receptor (beta chain) sequence. Antigen: not known. Each replicate PCR on the sorted subsets used roughly 190 ng DNA (around 30,000 T cell genomes). TCRdb keeps only in-frame clones here, not all; method: immunoSEQ multiplex PCR. The data show about 1.5 million clones, approximately 98% seen once. These data belong to a study of shared clonotypes between healthy human individuals. Study-level findings and limits: In contrast to clonotypes shared by all four donors, non-shared clonotypes had lower generation probabilities.

Recent vaccinations or acute infections were absent in the healthy HIV-negative adult donors. The CDR3 length is 14 residues. With 3 bases clipped from V and 5 bases from J, the junction kept 6 bases outside the gene matches. Germline CDR1 is SGHRS and CDR2 is YFSETQ. The chain carries TRBV5-1 and TRBJ2-5; 8 bases match TRBD2. Sequencing was done on a sample of naive CD4+ T cells sorted from blood. Noted subset: CD45RA+ positively selected. The source is a man in his thirties or forties in good health. CDR3 DNA sequence: TGCGCCAGCAGCTCGCCGGGAGGGGCGGAGACCCAGTACTTC. Residues: CASSSPGGAETQYF.